A single sample is the source of the 31 T cell receptor beta chains below, sequenced in a study of T cells after yellow fever vaccination. MiXCR, run by TCRdb on the 5' RACE reads, gives a single entry per CDR3 protein. This sample has some 560,000 distinct CDR3 sequences; less than 20% occur once, and the top ten carry about 18%. Sequenced here: PBMCs, sampled 5 to 6 days after the first yellow fever vaccination. The receptors here all came from a man younger than 35 who received the YFV17D yellow fever vaccine.

Only a few counts were recorded for this clonotype. The V call is TRBV30, the J call TRBJ2-1; the D gene is possibly TRBD2 (7 bases). The CDR3 runs 14 residues. Germline CDR1 and CDR2: GTSNPN and SVGIG (reference sequence). Trimming left V 1 base short and J 5 bases short, with 12 bases between. The chain's CDR3 is CAWSGGGSNNEQFF. As DNA, the CDR3 is TGTGCCTGGAGTGGCGGGGGCAGCAACAATGAGCAGTTCTTC.

This clonotype was seen a few times. The V gene is TRBV20-1, the J gene TRBJ2-1; D remains ambiguous. Germline V lookup: CDR1 DFQATT, CDR2 SNEGSKA (reference sequence). V lost 0 bases, J lost 8 bases, and 8 bases lay in between. The CDR3 covers 12 residues. This CDR3 is CSARDEWDEQFF. The CDR3 DNA reads as TGCAGTGCTAGAGATGAATGGGATGAGCAGTTCTTC.

This clonotype was seen a few times. The J gene is TRBJ1-2, the V gene TRBV12-3 or TRBV12-4; 9 bases line up with TRBD1. J lost 11 bases, V lost 3 bases, and 10 bases had no gene match. The CDR3 sequence is 14 residues long. This CDR3 reads CASSFGDRETRYTF. CDR3 bases: TGTGCCAGCAGTTTTGGGGACAGGGAGACAAGATACACCTTC.

The V and J genes are TRBV12-3 or TRBV12-4 and TRBJ2-5, with 9 bases fitting TRBD1. CDR3 length equals 17 residues. V lost 2 bases to trimming and J lost 5 bases; unmatched junction nucleotides: 12. CDR3 in DNA: TGTGCCAGCAGTTTAAACACAGGGGGCGCGCTTTCCGAGACCCAGTACTTC. Its translation: CASSLNTGGALSETQYF.

This clonotype was detected a few times. The rearrangement links TRBV20-1 to TRBJ1-6, with TRBD1 identical over 11 bases. This CDR3 has 15 residues. Germline loops: CDR1 DFQATT, CDR2 SNEGSKA (reference sequence). After removal of 4 bases from V and 6 bases from J, the junction contained 5 bases not matched to a gene. CDR3 amino acids: CSAKRTGGFNSPLHF. The CDR3 nucleotides are TGCAGTGCTAAGAGGACAGGGGGCTTTAATTCACCCCTCCACTTT.

This chain links TRBV5-4 with TRBJ2-7; D is unclear. Germline CDR1 SGHNT, CDR2 YYREEE (reference sequence). The V gene lost 3 bases and the J gene lost 6 bases, with 13 bases spanning the gap. The CDR3 is 13 residues long. The CDR3, as DNA: TGTGCCAGCAGCTCCCGGACCGGTGGCGAGCAGTACTTC. It yields the protein CASSSRTGGEQYF. The entire variable domain, with the rest obtained from reference TRBV5-4 and TRBJ2-7, is as follows: ETGVTQSPTHLIKTRGQQVTLRCSSQSGHNTVSWYQQALGQGPQFIFQYYREEENGRGNFPPRFSGLQFPNYSSELNVNALELDDSALYLCASSSRTGGEQYFGPGTRLTVT.

V is TRBV12-3 or TRBV12-4 and J is TRBJ2-2; D gene uncertain. V dropped 3 bases and J dropped 6 bases, with 8 bases sitting between them. This CDR3 has 13 residues. The DNA of the CDR3 is TGTGCCAGCAGTTTTGGAGTTTCCGGGGAGCTGTTTTTT. This codes for CASSFGVSGELFF.

V usage is TRBV6-5 and J usage is TRBJ1-2, with unresolved D. Germline V gene lookup returns CDR1 MNHEY and CDR2 SVGAGI. The CDR3 loop spans 12 amino acids. V lost 5 bases and J lost 3, with 7 bases in between. The CDR3 bases are TGTGCCAGCAGTCACAGTTACTATGGCTACACCTTC. Amino acid sequence: CASSHSYYGYTF.

The V call is TRBV7-6, the J call TRBJ2-5, with D tentatively TRBD1 or TRBD2 (6 bases each). The CDR3 loop spans 15 amino acids. Trimming shortened V by 2 bases and J by 5 bases, and 15 bases separated the two germline ends. Germline CDR1 is SGHVS and CDR2 is FNYEAQ. CDR3 bases: TGTGCCAGCAGCTTAATGGACTCGGGGGCCGAGACCCAGTACTTC. Protein: CASSLMDSGAETQYF.

The chain has TRBV5-4 and TRBJ2-3, with D perhaps being TRBD1 or TRBD2 (5 bases each). V shed 5 bases and J shed 0 bases, with 13 bases lying between them. Germline CDR1 is SGHNT and CDR2 is YYREEE (reference sequence). This CDR3 has 15 residues. The CDR3 sequence: CASRTRESSTDTQYF. As DNA, the CDR3 is TGTGCCAGCAGAACCAGGGAGTCTAGCACAGATACGCAGTATTTT.

The genes are TRBV30 and TRBJ2-7, with D perhaps TRBD2 (6 bases). The V end lost 0 bases, the J end lost 3 bases, and 9 bases lay between the germline ends. The length of the CDR3 is 13 residues. Germline V lookup: CDR1 GTSNPN, CDR2 SVGIG (reference sequence). In DNA, the CDR3 is TGTGCCTGGAGTGTACAAGCGGGCTACGAGCAGTACTTC. Its protein product is CAWSVQAGYEQYF.

The chain uses TRBV6-5 and TRBJ1-2, with D unresolved. The CDR3 runs 14 residues. Germline CDR1 MNHEY, CDR2 SVGAGI. The germline V and J ends were trimmed by 2 bases and 8 bases, with 15 bases remaining between them. The CDR3 nucleotides are TGTGCCAGCAGTTACAGACTGCCCGGGGAGGGCTACACCTTC. Its translation is CASSYRLPGEGYTF.

This clonotype was observed a handful of times. V gene TRBV5-1 combines with J gene TRBJ1-5, with D hard to call. The V gene lost 4 bases and the J gene lost 5 bases, with 13 bases spanning the gap. This CDR3 region has 14 residues. Germline V CDR1 and CDR2: SGHRS, YFSETQ. The CDR3 sequence is CASSPTAGYQPQHF. The CDR3 nucleotides read TGCGCCAGCAGCCCAACGGCCGGTTATCAGCCCCAGCATTTT. The full variable domain, in which reference TRBV5-1 and TRBJ1-5 provide the parts outside the CDR3, is KAGVTQTPRYLIKTRGQQVTLSCSPISGHRSVSWYQQTPGQGLQFLFEYFSETQRNKGNFPGRFSGRQFSNSRSEMNVSTLELGDSALYLCASSPTAGYQPQHFGDGTRLSIL.

The rearrangement links TRBV28 to TRBJ2-5; TRBD2 might be the D (6 bases). The CDR3 is 14 amino acids. Germline values: CDR1 MDHEN, CDR2 SYDVKM. Trimming cost V 3 bases and J 5 bases, with 13 bases left between them. CDR3 bases: TGTGCCAGCAGTTTCCGGCCCAGCGGGGAGACCCAGTACTTC. Protein: CASSFRPSGETQYF.

The genes are TRBV7-2 and TRBJ2-1; the match to TRBD2 covers 10 bases. The germline CDR1 and CDR2 sequences are SGHTA and FQGNSA. The V and J ends lost 2 bases and 5 bases, in that order; junction bases with no gene match: 3. The CDR3 contains 15 residues. The CDR3: CASSLQAGGDNEQFF. The CDR3 region has the DNA TGTGCCAGCAGCTTACAAGCGGGGGGGGACAATGAGCAGTTCTTC.

CDR3 DNA sequence: TGCGCCAGCAGCTTGGCGCGGGGGGGGGACTACAATGAGCAGTTCTTC. This encodes CASSLARGGDYNEQFF. The gene calls are TRBV5-1 and TRBJ2-1, with TRBD2 identical over 9 bases. This CDR3 region has 16 residues. The germline V gene has CDR1 SGHRS and CDR2 YFSETQ. After removal of 0 bases from V and 3 bases from J, the junction contained 4 bases not matched to a gene.

This clonotype was counted a few times. The rearrangement uses TRBV6-5 and TRBJ1-6, with 7 bases lining up with TRBD1. V dropped 2 bases and J dropped 7; count of bases not matched to a gene: 5. The CDR3 extends over 15 amino acids. Germline V gene sequence: CDR1 MNHEY, CDR2 SVGAGI. The CDR3 DNA is TGTGCCAGCAGTTACCAGACAGGGATCAATTCACCCCTCCACTTT. Its translation is CASSYQTGINSPLHF.

The chain has TRBV18 and TRBJ1-2; D perhaps matches TRBD1 (5 bases). Germline-derived CDR1 and CDR2 are KGHSH and LQKENI. Trimming left V 3 bases short and J 8 bases short, with 16 bases between. CDR3 length: 14 residues. CDR3 bases: TGTGCCAGCTCACCTGAGGAAGGGGCGCAAGGCTACACCTTC. This encodes CASSPEEGAQGYTF.

This clonotype has a count of ten or more. V is TRBV6-1 and J is TRBJ2-7; 8 nucleotides align to TRBD1. This CDR3 has 14 residues. The germline V gene encodes CDR1 MNHNS and CDR2 SASEGT. With 2 bases clipped from V and 4 bases from J, the junction kept 4 bases outside the gene matches. CDR3 residues: CASSEPTGVYEQYF. The DNA of the CDR3 is TGTGCCAGCAGTGAACCGACAGGGGTTTACGAGCAGTACTTC.

This clonotype was found a few times. V and J are TRBV12-3 or TRBV12-4 and TRBJ2-7, with 9 bases lining up with TRBD1. The CDR3 totals 19 residues. The V and J ends lost 0 bases and 4 bases, in that order; junction bases with no gene match: 16. CDR3 DNA sequence: TGTGCCAGCAGTTTAGCGCCCTCTTGGACAGGGGACGGTCGGTACGAGCAGTACTTC. Its translation is CASSLAPSWTGDGRYEQYF.

This chain joins TRBV6-1 and TRBJ2-3; 9 bases agree with TRBD2. The CDR3 covers 14 residues. Germline values: CDR1 MNHNS, CDR2 SASEGT. With 6 bases clipped from V and 4 bases from J, the junction kept 5 bases outside the gene matches. The CDR3 sequence is CASRTIAGADTQYF. The CDR3, as DNA: TGTGCCAGCAGAACTATAGCGGGGGCAGATACGCAGTATTTT.

Only a few counts were recorded for this clonotype. CDR3 in DNA: TGTGCCAGCAGTCCGCACCGGGACACCTCCACTGAAGCTTTCTTT. It codes for CASSPHRDTSTEAFF. The rearrangement links TRBV6-2 or TRBV6-3 to TRBJ1-1, with D possibly matching TRBD1 (6 bases). The ends were cut back, 5 bases at V and 4 bases at J, with 17 bases in the middle. Germline V gene sequence: CDR1 MNHEY, CDR2 SVGEGT. The CDR3 is 15 residues long.

This chain joins TRBV9 and TRBJ1-4; TRBD1 agrees at 7 bases. After removal of 3 bases from V and 6 bases from J, the junction contained 5 bases not matched to a gene. This CDR3 spans 14 amino acids. Germline CDR1 SGDLS, CDR2 YYNGEE. The CDR3 spells CASSDTGVDEKLFF. The CDR3, as DNA: TGTGCCAGCAGCGATACAGGGGTGGATGAAAAACTGTTTTTT.

The chain couples TRBV9 to TRBJ2-1; D remains ambiguous. Germline V lookup: CDR1 SGDLS, CDR2 YYNGEE. Deletions cut 1 base from V and 7 bases from J, with 9 bases between. The CDR3 is 13 residues long. CDR3 region: CASSVRVENEQFF. Written as DNA, the CDR3 is TGTGCCAGCAGCGTAAGGGTGGAGAATGAGCAGTTCTTC.

The rearrangement joins TRBV20-1 to TRBJ2-2, with 7 nucleotides matching TRBD2. Germline assignment: CDR1 DFQATT and CDR2 SNEGSKA (reference sequence). V lost 2 bases, J lost 5 bases, and 11 bases stayed unmatched. The CDR3 is 16 amino acids. As DNA, the CDR3 is TGCAGTGCTAGACCTCCGGGGAGGGGAAAAACCGGGGAGCTGTTTTTT. Amino acid sequence: CSARPPGRGKTGELFF.

The CDR3, as DNA: TGTGCCAGTAAGGGGGACACAGATACGCAGTATTTT. Its protein product is CASKGDTDTQYF. The gene calls are TRBV19 and TRBJ2-3; possible D gene TRBD1, 6 bases. Germline values: CDR1 LNHDA, CDR2 SQIVND (reference sequence). This CDR3 has 12 residues. V was pared by 7 bases and J by 2 bases, with 7 bases between. The full variable domain, with the rest looked up from reference TRBV19 and TRBJ2-3, is DGGITQSPKYLFRKEGQNVTLSCEQNLNHDAMYWYRQDPGQGLRLIYYSQIVNDFQKGDIAEGYSVSREKKESFPLTVTSAQKNPTAFYLCASKGDTDTQYFGPGTRLTVL.

This chain links TRBV5-1 with TRBJ2-4, with D maybe TRBD1 (6 bases). The CDR3 is 14 amino acids. The V gene lost 2 bases and the J gene lost 7 bases, with 13 bases spanning the gap. CDR1 and CDR2 from the germline V gene are SGHRS and YFSETQ. The DNA for the CDR3 is TGCGCCAGCAGCTTCCGGGACACGGATAACATTCAGTACTTC. Its translation is CASSFRDTDNIQYF.

This clonotype has a handful of counts. V usage is TRBV7-3 and J usage is TRBJ2-5, with D hard to call. Germline CDR1 and CDR2: SGHTA and FQGTGA. The CDR3 is 13 residues long. Trimming cost V 5 bases and J 1 base, with 8 bases left between them. The CDR3 nucleotides read TGTGCCAGCAGCCAATCGGCCCAAGAGACCCAGTACTTC. Its protein is CASSQSAQETQYF.

This clonotype turned up a few times. The CDR3 DNA reads TGCGCCAGCAGCTCTAGACCCGAAGTCTACGAGCAGTACTTC. Its protein product is CASSSRPEVYEQYF. The chain is built from TRBV5-1 and TRBJ2-7; D unclear. The germline V and J ends were trimmed by 3 bases and 3 bases, with 13 bases remaining between them. Germline V gene data show CDR1 as SGHRS and CDR2 as YFSETQ. The CDR3 consists of 14 residues.

This clonotype turned up a few times. The chain has TRBV12-3 or TRBV12-4 and TRBJ2-3; D unresolved. This CDR3 comprises 14 residues. V was cut by 6 bases and J by 0 bases, with 10 bases left in between. Here the CDR3 DNA reads TGTGCCAGCAGCTTCGCAGCTAGCACAGATACGCAGTATTTT. Its translation: CASSFAASTDTQYF.

The rearrangement links TRBV9 to TRBJ1-1; no clear D gene. Looked up from germline, CDR1 is SGDLS and CDR2 is YYNGEE. Trimming left V 3 bases short and J 1 base short, with 10 bases between. The CDR3 extends over 14 amino acids. The CDR3 protein is CASSAPESNTEAFF. The CDR3 DNA reads as TGTGCCAGCAGCGCCCCGGAGTCGAACACTGAAGCTTTCTTT.